The 30 T cell receptor beta chains below were found in one sample sequenced in a study of blood T cell repertoires in COVID-19. Clones were sequenced by immunoSEQ multiplex PCR, and TCRdb holds only the in-frame ones, with some missing. The sample contains roughly 430,000 clones, approximately 88% of which appear only once. The material sequenced was PBMCs or T cells enriched from blood (not recorded which). Source of these receptors: a woman aged 40 to 50 with acute COVID-19.

The genes are TRBV11-2 and TRBJ2-3, with 8 bases lining up with TRBD2. CDR3 length: 16 amino acids. V was pared by 5 bases and J by 1 base, with 8 bases of the junction left unmatched. Germline assignment: CDR1 SGHAT and CDR2 FQNNGV. CDR3 sequence (DNA): TGTGCCAGCAGCCTCCTACGAGCGGGGGGCACAGATACGCAGTATTTT. It specifies CASSLLRAGGTDTQYF.

The chain has TRBV7-9 and TRBJ1-4, with 9 bases matching TRBD1. This CDR3 is built from 15 residues. Germline loops: CDR1 SEHNR, CDR2 FQNEAQ (reference sequence). J gave up 6 bases and V 5 bases, and 7 bases lay outside the gene matches. The chain's CDR3 is CASSKGQGVDEKLFF. As DNA, the CDR3 is TGTGCCAGCAGCAAGGGACAGGGTGTTGATGAAAAACTGTTTTTT.

This chain connects TRBV6-5 to TRBJ2-7; 7 bases match TRBD1. CDR1 and CDR2 from the germline V gene are MNHEY and SVGAGI. CDR3 length: 14 residues. V shed 7 bases and J 7 bases; nucleotides not matched to a gene: 13. CDR3 coding DNA: TGTGCCAGCAATACCGGGACAGTTCGCTCGGAGCAGTACTTC. This translates into CASNTGTVRSEQYF.

V gene TRBV5-4 combines with J gene TRBJ2-3, with 8 bases that match TRBD2. With 2 bases clipped from V and 0 bases from J, the junction kept 11 bases outside the gene matches. Germline CDR1 SGHNT, CDR2 YYREEE (reference sequence). The CDR3 is 18 residues long. CDR3 residues: CASSFKAGGQTSTDTQYF. CDR3 DNA sequence: TGTGCCAGCAGCTTTAAGGCGGGGGGACAAACTAGCACAGATACGCAGTATTTT.

The V gene is TRBV7-9, the J gene TRBJ1-1; no reliable D call. Germline-derived CDR1 and CDR2 are SEHNR and FQNEAQ (reference sequence). Trimming removed 1 base from V and 1 base from J, with 10 bases in between. CDR3 length: 15 amino acids. CDR3 in DNA: TGTGCCAGCAGCTTAGTCCGGGATGGGAACACTGAAGCTTTCTTT. This encodes CASSLVRDGNTEAFF.

The V and J genes are TRBV11-2 and TRBJ1-1; no definite D call. The CDR3 is made up of 13 amino acids. V was clipped by 5 bases and J by 7 bases, with 14 bases between them. CDR1 is SGHAT and CDR2 is FQNNGV in the germline V gene. CDR3 protein: CASSPARIGEAFF. The CDR3 DNA follows: TGTGCCAGCAGCCCTGCCCGAATCGGTGAAGCTTTCTTT.

The genes are TRBV4-1 and TRBJ1-4; no firm D call. Trimming left V 0 bases short and J 7 bases short, with 15 bases between. Germline lookup yields CDR1 MGHRA and CDR2 YSYEKL. The CDR3 extends over 16 amino acids. CDR3 nucleotides: TGCGCCAGCAGCCAAGATACCGGGAGGGTTATTGAAAAACTGTTTTTT. This translates into CASSQDTGRVIEKLFF.

This clone was counted a single time. This sequence joins TRBV20-1 and TRBJ1-1; no definite D call. Trimming removed 3 bases from V and 0 bases from J, with 11 bases in between. The CDR3 loop spans 14 amino acids. Germline CDR1 is DFQATT and CDR2 is SNEGSKA (reference sequence). The CDR3 region has the DNA TGCAGTGCTAGTAACGGACTTATGAACACTGAAGCTTTCTTT. It codes for CSASNGLMNTEAFF.

Only one count was recorded for this clone. The chain carries TRBV27 and TRBJ1-2; tentatively, D is TRBD1 (6 bases). V lost 6 bases and J lost 5, with 16 bases in between. The germline V gene encodes CDR1 MNHEY and CDR2 SMNVEV (reference sequence). This CDR3 has 14 residues. Here the CDR3 DNA reads TGTGCCAGCAGGGACAGACCCTACAATTATGGCTACACCTTC. It specifies CASRDRPYNYGYTF.

J is TRBJ2-3 and V is TRBV24-1, with D possibly being TRBD1 (5 bases). Germline V gene lookup returns CDR1 KGHDR and CDR2 SFDVKD. The CDR3 length is 17 residues. The V end lost 4 bases, the J end lost 1 base, and 17 bases lay between the germline ends. CDR3 DNA sequence: TGTGCCACCAGTGAGGCAAACAGGTTCCGGGGCACAGATACGCAGTATTTT. Translation: CATSEANRFRGTDTQYF.

The V gene is TRBV19, the J gene TRBJ1-2; D call uncertain. Trimming removed 3 bases at V and 14 bases at J, with 16 bases between. This CDR3 is 12 amino acids long. In germline, CDR1 is LNHDA, CDR2 SQIVND (reference sequence). The CDR3 coding sequence is TGTGCCAGTAGTATGGGCATCCATGCGAGTACCTTC. This gives the protein CASSMGIHASTF.

In this sample, this clone turned up a few times. The chain carries TRBV29-1 and TRBJ1-3, with no clear D. The CDR3 extends over 13 amino acids. V was shortened by 6 bases and J by 0 bases, with 9 bases between the two germline ends. Germline values: CDR1 SQVTM, CDR2 ANQGSEA. The CDR3 sequence: CSVLLSSGNTIYF. The CDR3 DNA follows: TGCAGCGTCCTTTTGAGCTCTGGAAACACCATATATTTT.

V and J are TRBV15 and TRBJ2-7, with 8 bases fitting TRBD1. Per the germline V gene, CDR1 is LNHNV and CDR2 is YYDKDF (reference sequence). V gave up 0 bases and J gave up 0 bases; unmatched junction bases: 4. The CDR3 has 16 amino acids. The CDR3 DNA reads TGTGCCACCAGCAGAGACTGGACAGGGAGCTCCTACGAGCAGTACTTC. Amino acids: CATSRDWTGSSYEQYF.

CDR3 coding DNA: TGTGCCATCAGTGTTAGGGACGGCCAGGGGATTGGTGAGCAGTTCTTC. It encodes CAISVRDGQGIGEQFF. The J gene is TRBJ2-1, the V gene TRBV10-3; D might be TRBD1 (6 bases). V shed 4 bases and J shed 9 bases, with 22 bases lying between them. The CDR3 runs to 16 residues. Germline CDR1 is ENHRY and CDR2 is SYGVKD.

In this sample, this clone turned up a few times. The gene calls are TRBV6-2 or TRBV6-3 and TRBJ2-2; 11 bases fit TRBD2. Germline trimming cut 5 bases from V and 5 bases from J; bases unmatched to any gene: 4. Germline V CDR1 and CDR2: MNHEY, SVGEGT. This CDR3 contains 15 residues. CDR3 sequence reads: CASSLAGGMTGELFF. The DNA for the CDR3 is TGTGCCAGCAGTCTAGCGGGGGGTATGACCGGGGAGCTGTTTTTT.

For this clone: A junction end diverges from the germline sequence, so it may reflect a read error. The rearrangement links TRBV9 to TRBJ2-3; no firm D call. The CDR3 loop spans 15 amino acids. Germline V CDR1 and CDR2: SGDLS, YYNGEE. The CDR3 nucleotides are TGTGCCAGCAGCCCACGAGTGATGGGCACGGATACGCAGTATTTT. It encodes CASSPRVMGTDTQYF. Variable domain in full (rest from reference TRBV9 and TRBJ2-3): DSGVTQTPKHLITATGQRVTLRCSPRSGDLSVYWYQQSLDQGLQFLIQYYNGEERAKGNILERFSAQQFPDLHSELNLSSLELGDSALYFCASSPRVMGTDTQYFGPGTRLTVL.

This clone has just a few counts. This chain joins TRBV5-4 and TRBJ1-1, with a weak D call TRBD1 (5 bases). The CDR3 consists of 17 residues. Trimming cost V 4 bases and J 5 bases, with 24 bases left between them. Germline lookup yields CDR1 SGHNT and CDR2 YYREEE (reference sequence). The DNA for the CDR3 is TGTGCCAGCAGCCCCACCCGGGACCGCATACGGGGGACTGAAGCTTTCTTT. Encoded protein: CASSPTRDRIRGTEAFF.

The genes are TRBV5-1 and TRBJ1-2, with a tentative D call TRBD1 (6 bases). Germline CDR1 reads SGHRS; CDR2 reads YFSETQ. CDR3 length: 14 amino acids. The V end lost 4 bases, the J end lost 4 bases, and 14 bases lay between the germline ends. The CDR3 is CASSPQGSGYGYTF. CDR3 bases: TGCGCCAGCAGCCCCCAGGGGTCTGGCTATGGCTACACCTTC. Based on the CDR3 plus reference TRBV5-1 and TRBJ1-2, the full variable domain is KAGVTQTPRYLIKTRGQQVTLSCSPISGHRSVSWYQQTPGQGLQFLFEYFSETQRNKGNFPGRFSGRQFSNSRSEMNVSTLELGDSALYLCASSPQGSGYGYTFGSGTRLTVV.

The chain couples TRBV13 to TRBJ2-5; 10 bases line up with TRBD1. CDR3 length equals 15 residues. The trim removed 3 bases at V and 3 bases at J, leaving 4 bases unmatched. CDR1 PRHDT and CDR2 FYEKMQ come from the germline V gene (reference sequence). CDR3 sequence reads: CASSLRGQGEETQYF. The CDR3 DNA sequence: TGTGCCAGCAGCTTGCGAGGACAGGGGGAAGAGACCCAGTACTTC. The full variable domain, with the rest looked up from reference TRBV13 and TRBJ2-5, is AAGVIQSPRHLIKEKRETATLKCYPIPRHDTVYWYQQGPGQDPQFLISFYEKMQSDKGSIPDRFSAQQFSDYHSELNMSSLELGDSALYFCASSLRGQGEETQYFGPGTRLLVL.

J is TRBJ2-7 and V is TRBV5-5; TRBD2 agrees at 14 bases. Trimming took 0 bases from V and 1 from J; bases not matched to a gene: 6. Germline loops: CDR1 SGHKS, CDR2 YYEKEE (reference sequence). The CDR3 contains 18 residues. In nucleotides, the CDR3 is TGTGCCAGCAGCTTGGATTGGACTAGCGGGGGGTTTTCCTACGAGCAGTACTTC. Its translation is CASSLDWTSGGFSYEQYF.

This chain uses TRBV9 with TRBJ1-2; D not certain. Germline CDR1 and CDR2: SGDLS and YYNGEE. The CDR3 is 15 residues long. The ends were cut back, 4 bases at V and 4 bases at J, with 17 bases in the middle. CDR3 sequence reads: CASSPLGLVGYGYTF. The DNA of the CDR3 is TGTGCCAGCAGCCCGCTTGGCCTAGTCGGCTATGGCTACACCTTC.

The gene calls are TRBV6-1 and TRBJ1-2, with a tentative D call TRBD1 (5 bases). The length of the CDR3 is 14 residues. The V end was cut by 0 bases, the J end by 7 bases, with 12 bases between. CDR1 and CDR2 (germline): MNHNS, SASEGT. Here the CDR3 reads CASSEAVDIGGYTF. As DNA, the CDR3 is TGTGCCAGCAGTGAAGCGGTGGACATTGGTGGCTACACCTTC.

The chain has TRBV14 and TRBJ1-3; D ambiguous. In germline, CDR1 is SGHDN, CDR2 FVKESK. Trimming pared 1 base from V and 7 bases from J, leaving 5 bases between. CDR3 length: 12 amino acids. In nucleotides, the CDR3 is TGTGCCAGCAGCCAAGTTCCGAACACCATATATTTT. Translating it yields CASSQVPNTIYF.

The rearrangement joins TRBV29-1 to TRBJ1-3; D is possibly TRBD1 (6 bases). V lost 3 bases and J 1 base, leaving 7 bases between the germline ends. The CDR3 length is 13 residues. From germline, CDR1 is SQVTM and CDR2 ANQGSEA. CDR3: CSVEDSSGNTIYF. The CDR3 nucleotides are TGCAGCGTTGAGGACAGTTCTGGAAACACCATATATTTT.

The rearrangement uses TRBV30 and TRBJ1-1; TRBD1 is a possible D gene (6 bases). CDR3 length: 16 amino acids. Germline CDR1 reads GTSNPN; CDR2 reads SVGIG (reference sequence). The V end lost 4 bases, the J end lost 7 bases, and 25 bases lay between the germline ends. CDR3 sequence: CAWTRTGSHGLGEAFF. In DNA form, the CDR3 reads TGTGCCTGGACTCGAACAGGGTCGCACGGGTTAGGTGAAGCTTTCTTT.

The chain uses TRBV9 and TRBJ2-1; 7 bases agree with TRBD1. Germline values: CDR1 SGDLS, CDR2 YYNGEE. The CDR3 sequence is 12 residues long. V gave up 0 bases and J gave up 15 bases; unmatched junction bases: 6. In nucleotides, the CDR3 is TGTGCCAGCAGCGTAGAGGGGACAGTCTTGTTCTTC. This sequence encodes CASSVEGTVLFF. Drawing the rest from reference TRBV9 and TRBJ2-1, the complete variable domain is DSGVTQTPKHLITATGQRVTLRCSPRSGDLSVYWYQQSLDQGLQFLIQYYNGEERAKGNILERFSAQQFPDLHSELNLSSLELGDSALYFCASSVEGTVLFFGPGTRLTVL.

The genes are TRBV19 and TRBJ1-1; TRBD1 agrees at 11 bases. The CDR3 is made up of 15 amino acids. The germline V gene encodes CDR1 LNHDA and CDR2 SQIVND (reference sequence). The V and J ends lost 5 bases and 6 bases, in that order; junction bases with no gene match: 8. The CDR3 DNA reads as TGTGCCAGTAGTCCTACGGACAGGGGGCGGGCTGAAGCTTTCTTT. Its translation: CASSPTDRGRAEAFF.

J is TRBJ1-1 and V is TRBV2, with 9 bases aligning to TRBD1. There are 15 residues in the CDR3. CDR1 is SNHLY, CDR2 FYNNEI, per germline. The V gene end was trimmed by 4 bases and the J gene end by 8 bases; junction bases not matched to a gene: 11. The DNA of the CDR3 is TGTGCCAGCAGTGCGATGGGGACAGGGAGTATAGAAGCTTTCTTT. Translation gives CASSAMGTGSIEAFF.

This clone has just one count. V and J are TRBV2 and TRBJ1-1; possibly TRBD1 for D (5 bases). CDR1 is SNHLY, CDR2 FYNNEI, per germline. The CDR3 runs 13 residues. Trimming cost V 10 bases and J 2 bases, with 14 bases left between them. The CDR3 DNA sequence: TGTGCCACCGGGGGGGGACGAAACACTGAAGCTTTCTTT. Protein product: CATGGGRNTEAFF.

The V and J genes are TRBV4-1 and TRBJ1-1; D call uncertain. The CDR3 length is 13 residues. The V end was cut by 0 bases, the J end by 7 bases, with 9 bases between. Germline V CDR1 and CDR2: MGHRA, YSYEKL. In DNA form, the CDR3 reads TGCGCCAGCAGCCAAGATTGGTACAGTGAAGCTTTCTTT. This encodes CASSQDWYSEAFF.